This TCR beta chain was obtained from a study of T cell responses to AZD1222 COVID-19 vaccine. Study-level points and caveats: Reports say nearly half of spike-specific TCRs go after unmutated variant regions. Sampling captured repertoires only after the peak T cell response. With dominance at 160-218 and 743-854, vaccine-associated CD4 TCRs spanned spike. Donors were mostly white British, more females; clonal diversity possibly underestimated.

The CDR3 runs 15 residues. With 6 bases clipped from V and 4 bases from J, the junction kept 8 bases outside the gene matches. In germline, CDR1 is SEHNR, CDR2 FQNEAQ (reference sequence). This clone has ten or more counts. Its antigen is currently unknown. The protocol was immunoSEQ multiplex PCR, while the TCRdb copy is restricted to in-frame clones and leaves out a portion. The repertoire holds 120,000 to 150,000 clones, with around 83% as singletons. Sample: peripheral blood, taken 28 days after the second AZD1222 dose. The chain couples TRBV7-9 to TRBJ2-7, with TRBD2 matching over 11 bases. The receptor's source is an adult who received the AZD1222 COVID-19 vaccine. CDR3 nucleotide sequence: TGTGCCAGCAGTTCTACTAGCGGGGGTGGTTACGAGCAGTACTTC. Protein: CASSSTSGGGYEQYF.